This T cell receptor (beta chain) was captured in a study of T cell repertoires in urothelial bladder cancer. Study summary: Resected lesion stages: three cT0, three cTa, three cT1, three cT2+.

Trimming took off 2 bases at V and 2 bases at J, with 10 bases between the two ends. Germline loops: CDR1 GTSNPN, CDR2 SVGIG (reference sequence). CDR3 length: 14 amino acids. Points on this clone: The antigen is undetermined.

General study findings and limits: A single clone reached around 2% in benign versus up to roughly 17% in carcinoma.

The repertoire was sequenced with immunoSEQ multiplex PCR; TCRdb's copy has only in-frame clones and lacks some. The sample shows over 10,000 clones, around 64% of them seen only once. The rearrangement joins TRBV30 to TRBJ2-4; D may correspond to TRBD1 or TRBD2 (5 bases each). The TCR comes from a human donor with urothelial carcinoma. The source material was tumor-infiltrating cells from bladder cancer. DNA for the CDR3: TGTGCCTGGAGTCAGGGACCCACCAAAAACATTCAGTACTTC. Translated: CAWSQGPTKNIQYF. The full variable domain, in which reference TRBV30 and TRBJ2-4 provide the parts outside the CDR3, is SQTIHQWPATLVQPVGSPLSLECTVEGTSNPNLYWYRQAAGRGLQLLFYSVGIGQISSEVPQNLSASRPQDRQFILSSKKLLLSDSGFYLCAWSQGPTKNIQYFGAGTRLSVL.